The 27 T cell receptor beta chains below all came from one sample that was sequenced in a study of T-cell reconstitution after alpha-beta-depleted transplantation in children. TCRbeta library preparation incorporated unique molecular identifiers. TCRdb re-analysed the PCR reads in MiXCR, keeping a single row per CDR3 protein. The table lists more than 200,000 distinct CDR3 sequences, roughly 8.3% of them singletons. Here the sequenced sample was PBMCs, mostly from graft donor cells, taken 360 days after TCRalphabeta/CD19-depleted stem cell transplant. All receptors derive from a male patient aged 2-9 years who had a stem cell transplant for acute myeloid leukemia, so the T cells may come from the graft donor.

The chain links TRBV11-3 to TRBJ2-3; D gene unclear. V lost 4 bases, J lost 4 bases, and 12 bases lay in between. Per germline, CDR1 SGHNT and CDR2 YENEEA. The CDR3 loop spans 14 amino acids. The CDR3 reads CASSSGGGADTQYF. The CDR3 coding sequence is TGTGCCAGCAGCTCGGGCGGCGGCGCAGATACGCAGTATTTT.

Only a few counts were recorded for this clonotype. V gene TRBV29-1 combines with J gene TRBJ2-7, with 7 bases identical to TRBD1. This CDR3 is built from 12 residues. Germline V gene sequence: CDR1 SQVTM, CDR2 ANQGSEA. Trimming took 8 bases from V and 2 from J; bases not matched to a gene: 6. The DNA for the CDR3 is TGCAGCATACGGACAGGAGCCTACGAGCAGTACTTC. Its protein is CSIRTGAYEQYF.

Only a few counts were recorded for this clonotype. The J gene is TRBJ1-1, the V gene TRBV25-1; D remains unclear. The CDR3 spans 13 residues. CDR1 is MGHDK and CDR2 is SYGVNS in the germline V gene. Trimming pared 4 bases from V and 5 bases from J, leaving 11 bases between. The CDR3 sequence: CASSGPSRTEAFF. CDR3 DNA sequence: TGTGCCAGCAGTGGGCCGTCGCGGACTGAAGCTTTCTTT.

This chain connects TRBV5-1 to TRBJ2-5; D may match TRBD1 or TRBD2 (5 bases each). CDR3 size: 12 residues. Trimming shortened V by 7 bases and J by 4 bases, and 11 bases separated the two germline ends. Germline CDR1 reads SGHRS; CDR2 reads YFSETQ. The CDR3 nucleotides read TGCGCCAGCTGCAGGGAGACAGAGACCCAGTACTTC. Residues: CASCRETETQYF.

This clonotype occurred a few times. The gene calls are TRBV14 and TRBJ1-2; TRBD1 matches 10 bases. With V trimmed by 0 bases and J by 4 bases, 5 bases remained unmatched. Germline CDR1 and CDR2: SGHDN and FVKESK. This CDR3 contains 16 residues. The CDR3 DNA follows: TGTGCCAGCAGCCAAGAGACAGGGGGCGCAGGCTATGGCTACACCTTC. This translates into CASSQETGGAGYGYTF.

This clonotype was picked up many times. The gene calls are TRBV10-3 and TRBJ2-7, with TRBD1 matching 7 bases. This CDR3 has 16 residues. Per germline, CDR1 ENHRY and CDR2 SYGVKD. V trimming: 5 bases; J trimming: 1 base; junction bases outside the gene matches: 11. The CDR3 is CAISRAGTEGSYEQYV. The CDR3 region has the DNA TGTGCCATCAGTAGAGCCGGGACAGAAGGGTCCTACGAGCAGTACGTC.

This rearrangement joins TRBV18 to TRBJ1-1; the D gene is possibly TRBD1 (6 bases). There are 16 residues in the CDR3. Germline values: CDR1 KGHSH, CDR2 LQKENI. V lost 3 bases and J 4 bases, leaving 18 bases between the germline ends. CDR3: CASSPLPTGWSTEAFF. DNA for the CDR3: TGTGCCAGCTCACCGCTACCCACAGGGTGGAGCACTGAAGCTTTCTTT.

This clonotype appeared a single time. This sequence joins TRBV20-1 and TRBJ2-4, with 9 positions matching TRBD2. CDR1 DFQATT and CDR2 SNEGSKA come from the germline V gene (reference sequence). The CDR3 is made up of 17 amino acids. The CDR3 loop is CSFRASGTGRFKNIQYF. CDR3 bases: TGCAGCTTCAGGGCTAGCGGGACGGGGCGATTCAAAAACATTCAGTACTTC.

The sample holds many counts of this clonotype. As DNA, the CDR3 is TGTGCCAGCAGTTACTCCAGGGAGGCCACTGAAGCTTTCTTT. Encoded protein: CASSYSREATEAFF. The rearrangement links TRBV6-5 to TRBJ1-1, with a weak D call TRBD1 (5 bases). CDR3 length: 14 amino acids. V gave up 0 bases and J gave up 4 bases, with 9 bases separating them. Per the germline V gene, CDR1 is MNHEY and CDR2 is SVGAGI.

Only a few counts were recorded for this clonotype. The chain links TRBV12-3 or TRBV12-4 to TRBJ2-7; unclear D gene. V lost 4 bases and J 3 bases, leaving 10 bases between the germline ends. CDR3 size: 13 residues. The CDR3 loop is CASSSPSYYEQYF. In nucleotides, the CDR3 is TGTGCCAGCAGTTCCCCCTCTTACTACGAGCAGTACTTC.

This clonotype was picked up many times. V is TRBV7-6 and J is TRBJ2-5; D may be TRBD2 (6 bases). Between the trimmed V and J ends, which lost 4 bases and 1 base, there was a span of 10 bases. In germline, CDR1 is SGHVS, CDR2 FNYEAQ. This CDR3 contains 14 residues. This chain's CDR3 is CASSWREIQETQYF. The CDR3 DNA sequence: TGTGCCAGCAGCTGGCGGGAAATCCAAGAGACCCAGTACTTC.

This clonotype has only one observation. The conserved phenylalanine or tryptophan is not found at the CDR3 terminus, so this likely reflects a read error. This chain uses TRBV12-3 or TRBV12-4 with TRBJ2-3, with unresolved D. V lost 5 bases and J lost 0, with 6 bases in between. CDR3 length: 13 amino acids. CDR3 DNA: TGTGCCAGCAGTCCCTTTAGCACAGATACGCAGTATTCT. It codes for CASSPFSTDTQYS.

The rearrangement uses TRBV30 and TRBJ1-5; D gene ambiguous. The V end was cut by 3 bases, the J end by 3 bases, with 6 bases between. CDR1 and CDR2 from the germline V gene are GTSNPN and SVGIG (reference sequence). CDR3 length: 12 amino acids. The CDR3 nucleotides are TGTGCCTGGAGCGCCAACAATCAGCCCCAGCATTTT. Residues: CAWSANNQPQHF.

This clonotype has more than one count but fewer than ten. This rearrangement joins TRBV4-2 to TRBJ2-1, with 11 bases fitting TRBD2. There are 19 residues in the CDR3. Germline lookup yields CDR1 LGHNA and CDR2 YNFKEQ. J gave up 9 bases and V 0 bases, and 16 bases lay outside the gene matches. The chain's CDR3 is CASSQEGGTSGSVRGEQFF. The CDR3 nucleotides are TGTGCCAGCAGCCAAGAAGGGGGAACTAGCGGGAGTGTAAGGGGTGAGCAGTTCTTC.

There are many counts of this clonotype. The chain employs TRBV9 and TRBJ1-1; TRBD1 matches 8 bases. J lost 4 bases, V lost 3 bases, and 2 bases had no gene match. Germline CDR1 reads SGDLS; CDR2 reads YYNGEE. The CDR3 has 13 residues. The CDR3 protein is CASSADRGTEAFF. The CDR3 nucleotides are TGTGCCAGCAGCGCCGACAGGGGCACTGAAGCTTTCTTT.

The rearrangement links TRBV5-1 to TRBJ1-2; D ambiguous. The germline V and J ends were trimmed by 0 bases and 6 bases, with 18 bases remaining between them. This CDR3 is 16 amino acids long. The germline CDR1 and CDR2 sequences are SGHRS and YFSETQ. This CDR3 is CASSLEAFSQDDGYTF. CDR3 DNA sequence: TGCGCCAGCAGCTTGGAGGCTTTCTCCCAGGACGATGGCTACACCTTC.

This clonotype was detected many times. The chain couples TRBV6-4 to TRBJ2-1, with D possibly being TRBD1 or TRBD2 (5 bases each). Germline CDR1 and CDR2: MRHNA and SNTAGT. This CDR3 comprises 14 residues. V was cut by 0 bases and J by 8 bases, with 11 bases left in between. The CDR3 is CASSDSLGGDEQFF. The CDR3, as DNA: TGTGCCAGCAGTGACTCGCTTGGGGGAGATGAGCAGTTCTTC.

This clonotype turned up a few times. The CDR3 reads CATSRDWSDYGYTF. CDR3 DNA sequence: TGTGCCACCAGCAGAGATTGGAGCGATTATGGCTACACCTTC. The rearrangement links TRBV15 to TRBJ1-2, with D hard to call. Germline lookup yields CDR1 LNHNV and CDR2 YYDKDF (reference sequence). The CDR3 is 14 residues long. V was clipped by 0 bases and J by 5 bases, with 10 bases between them.

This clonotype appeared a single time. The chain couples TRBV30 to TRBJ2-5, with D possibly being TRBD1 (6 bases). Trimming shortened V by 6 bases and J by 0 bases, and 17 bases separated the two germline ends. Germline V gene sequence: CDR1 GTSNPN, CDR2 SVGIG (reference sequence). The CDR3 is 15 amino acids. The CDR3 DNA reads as TGTGCCTGTGGACAGACCGGGACCTACCAAGAGACCCAGTACTTC. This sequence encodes CACGQTGTYQETQYF. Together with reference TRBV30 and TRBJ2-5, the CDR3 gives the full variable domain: SQTIHQWPATLVQPVGSPLSLECTVEGTSNPNLYWYRQAAGRGLQLLFYSVGIGQISSEVPQNLSASRPQDRQFILSSKKLLLSDSGFYLCACGQTGTYQETQYFGPGTRLLVL.

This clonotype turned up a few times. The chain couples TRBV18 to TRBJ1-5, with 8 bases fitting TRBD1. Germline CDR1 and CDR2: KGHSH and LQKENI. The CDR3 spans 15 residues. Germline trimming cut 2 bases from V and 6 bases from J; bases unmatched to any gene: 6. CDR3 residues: CASSPYDRGSQPQHF. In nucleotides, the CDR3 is TGTGCCAGCTCACCATATGACAGGGGAAGTCAGCCCCAGCATTTT. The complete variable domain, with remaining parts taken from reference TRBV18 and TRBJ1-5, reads NAGVMQNPRHLVRRRGQEARLRCSPMKGHSHVYWYRQLPEEGLKFMVYLQKENIIDESGMPKERFSAEFPKEGPSILRIQQVVRGDSAAYFCASSPYDRGSQPQHFGDGTRLSIL.

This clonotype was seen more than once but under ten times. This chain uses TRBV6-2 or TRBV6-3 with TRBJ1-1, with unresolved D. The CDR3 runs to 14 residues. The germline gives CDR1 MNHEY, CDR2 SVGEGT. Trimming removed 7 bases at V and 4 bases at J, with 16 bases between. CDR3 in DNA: TGTGCCAGCACCCCAGCGGGGTCACCCACTGAAGCTTTCTTT. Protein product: CASTPAGSPTEAFF.

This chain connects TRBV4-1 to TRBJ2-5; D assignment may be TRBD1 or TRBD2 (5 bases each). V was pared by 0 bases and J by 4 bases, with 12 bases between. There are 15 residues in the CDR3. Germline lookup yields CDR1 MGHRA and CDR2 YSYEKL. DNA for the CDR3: TGCGCCAGCAGCCAAGATCAATGGGGGAGAGAGACCCAGTACTTC. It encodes CASSQDQWGRETQYF.

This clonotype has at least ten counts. The CDR3 sequence is CASSLVRADTQYF. The CDR3, as DNA: TGTGCCAGCAGCTTAGTTAGGGCGGATACGCAGTATTTT. The chain joins TRBV7-8 to TRBJ2-3; D is uncertain. CDR1 and CDR2 (germline): SGHVS, FQNEAQ. The CDR3 spans 13 residues. The V end was cut by 1 base, the J end by 6 bases, with 8 bases between.

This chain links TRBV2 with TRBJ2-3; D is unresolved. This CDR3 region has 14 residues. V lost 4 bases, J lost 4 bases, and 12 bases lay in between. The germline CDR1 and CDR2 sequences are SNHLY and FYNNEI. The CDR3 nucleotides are TGTGCCAGCAGTGCCCTACGAGAAGCAGATACGCAGTATTTT. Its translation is CASSALREADTQYF.

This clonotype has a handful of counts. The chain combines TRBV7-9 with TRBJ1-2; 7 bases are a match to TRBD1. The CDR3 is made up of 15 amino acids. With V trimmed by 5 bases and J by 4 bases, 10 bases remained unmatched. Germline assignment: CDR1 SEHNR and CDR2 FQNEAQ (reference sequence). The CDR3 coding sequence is TGTGCCAGCAGCACCTCCCCGGGACAGCCCTATGGCTACACCTTC. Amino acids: CASSTSPGQPYGYTF.

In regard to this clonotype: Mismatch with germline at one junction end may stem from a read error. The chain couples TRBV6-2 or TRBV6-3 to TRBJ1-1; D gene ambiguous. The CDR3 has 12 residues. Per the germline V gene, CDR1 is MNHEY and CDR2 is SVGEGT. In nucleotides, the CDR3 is TGTGCCAGCAGGTGGGCGAACACTGAATCTTTCTTT. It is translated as CASRWANTESFF.

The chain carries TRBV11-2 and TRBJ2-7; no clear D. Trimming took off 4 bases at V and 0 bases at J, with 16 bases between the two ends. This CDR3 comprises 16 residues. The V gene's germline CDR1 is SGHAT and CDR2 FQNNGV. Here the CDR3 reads CASSSTPSLSSYEQYF. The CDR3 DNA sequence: TGTGCCAGCAGCTCAACGCCGAGCCTAAGCTCCTACGAGCAGTACTTC.